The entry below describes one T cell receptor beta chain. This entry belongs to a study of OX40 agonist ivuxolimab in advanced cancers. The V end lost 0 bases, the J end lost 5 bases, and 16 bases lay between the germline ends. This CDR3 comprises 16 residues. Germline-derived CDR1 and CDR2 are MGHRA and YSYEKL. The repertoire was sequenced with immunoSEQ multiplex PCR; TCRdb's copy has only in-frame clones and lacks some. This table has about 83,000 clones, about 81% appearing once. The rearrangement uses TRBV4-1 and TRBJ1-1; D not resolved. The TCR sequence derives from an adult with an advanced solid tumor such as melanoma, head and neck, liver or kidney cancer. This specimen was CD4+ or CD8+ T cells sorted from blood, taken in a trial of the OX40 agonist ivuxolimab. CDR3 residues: CASSQEVLGRSTEAFF. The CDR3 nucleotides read TGCGCCAGCAGCCAAGAAGTCTTAGGTCGTTCTACTGAAGCTTTCTTT.